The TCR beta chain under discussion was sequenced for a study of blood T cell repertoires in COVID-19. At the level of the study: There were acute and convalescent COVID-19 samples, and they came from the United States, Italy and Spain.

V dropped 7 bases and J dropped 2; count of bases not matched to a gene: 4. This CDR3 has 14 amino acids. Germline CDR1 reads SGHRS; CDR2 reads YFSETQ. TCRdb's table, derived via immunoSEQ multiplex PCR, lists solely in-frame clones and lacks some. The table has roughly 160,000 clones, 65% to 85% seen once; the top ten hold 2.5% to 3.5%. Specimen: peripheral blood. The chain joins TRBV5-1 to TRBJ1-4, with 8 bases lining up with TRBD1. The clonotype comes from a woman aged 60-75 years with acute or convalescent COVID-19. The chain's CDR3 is CASGQGSTNEKLFF. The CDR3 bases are TGCGCCAGCGGACAGGGAAGCACTAATGAAAAACTGTTTTTT.